Each of the 3 T cell receptor beta chains below was sequenced from the same sample in a study of cytomegalovirus exposure and HLA in healthy donors. Sequencing was performed with immunoSEQ multiplex PCR; in TCRdb, only in-frame clones are kept and a portion is missing. The data show 200,000 to 250,000 clones, with about 90% seen just once and around 12% held by the top ten. The sample consisted of PBMCs. Receptors originate from a man between 18 and 35 years old in good health and CMV-seropositive.

This rearrangement joins TRBV9 to TRBJ2-3; 12 positions agree with TRBD2. Germline V gives CDR1 SGDLS, CDR2 YYNGEE. J gave up 0 bases and V 0 bases, and 5 bases lay outside the gene matches. This CDR3 region has 18 residues. Written as DNA, the CDR3 is TGTGCCAGCAGCGTAGTCGGGACTAGCGGGCCCAGCACAGATACGCAGTATTTT. It is translated as CASSVVGTSGPSTDTQYF.

The V and J genes are TRBV4-1 and TRBJ2-2; a weak D match, TRBD1 (6 bases). CDR1 is MGHRA and CDR2 is YSYEKL in the germline V gene. Trimming removed 1 base from V and 4 bases from J, with 19 bases in between. CDR3 size: 18 residues. CDR3 in amino acids: CASSQGGTGTSGTGELFF. The CDR3 nucleotides are TGCGCCAGCAGCCAAGGGGGCACAGGGACGTCCGGCACCGGGGAGCTGTTTTTT.

V and J are TRBV2 and TRBJ2-5; TRBD1 agrees at 7 bases. In germline, CDR1 is SNHLY, CDR2 FYNNEI. This CDR3 spans 13 amino acids. Trimming removed 6 bases from V and 3 bases from J; junction bases left unmatched: 4. The CDR3 loop is CASRGDSEETQYF. The CDR3, as DNA: TGTGCCAGCAGGGGGGACAGCGAAGAGACCCAGTACTTC.